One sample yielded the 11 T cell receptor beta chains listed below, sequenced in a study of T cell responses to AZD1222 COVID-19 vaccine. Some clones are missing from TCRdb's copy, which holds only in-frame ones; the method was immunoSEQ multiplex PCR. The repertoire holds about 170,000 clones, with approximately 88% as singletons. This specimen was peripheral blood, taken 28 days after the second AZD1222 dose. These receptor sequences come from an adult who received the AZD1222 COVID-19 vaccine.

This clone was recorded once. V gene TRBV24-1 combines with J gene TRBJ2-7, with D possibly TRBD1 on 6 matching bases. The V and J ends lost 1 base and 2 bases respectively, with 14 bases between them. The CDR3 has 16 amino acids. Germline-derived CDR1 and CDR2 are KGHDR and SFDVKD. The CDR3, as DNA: TGTGCCACCAGTGATTTCCCACAGGGTCTCCCCTACGAGCAGTACTTC. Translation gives CATSDFPQGLPYEQYF.

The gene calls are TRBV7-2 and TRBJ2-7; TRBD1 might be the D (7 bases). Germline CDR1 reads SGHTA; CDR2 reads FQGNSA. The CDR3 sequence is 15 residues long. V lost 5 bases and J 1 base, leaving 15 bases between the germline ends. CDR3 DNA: TGTGCCAGCAGCCCCAGGGGGGCCTTATCCTACGAGCAGTACTTC. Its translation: CASSPRGALSYEQYF.

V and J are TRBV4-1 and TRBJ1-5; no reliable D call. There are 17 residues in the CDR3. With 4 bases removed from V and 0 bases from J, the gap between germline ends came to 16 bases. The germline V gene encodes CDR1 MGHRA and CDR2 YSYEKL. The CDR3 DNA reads TGCGCCAGCAGCCCCACAAGGTCGGGCATTAGCAATCAGCCCCAGCATTTT. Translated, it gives CASSPTRSGISNQPQHF.

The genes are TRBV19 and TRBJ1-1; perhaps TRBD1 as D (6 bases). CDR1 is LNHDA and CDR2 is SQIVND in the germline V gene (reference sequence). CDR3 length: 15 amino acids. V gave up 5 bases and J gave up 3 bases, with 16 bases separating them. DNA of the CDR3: TGTGCCAGTAGTCTTGGACAGAATCGGTACACTGAAGCTTTCTTT. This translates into CASSLGQNRYTEAFF.

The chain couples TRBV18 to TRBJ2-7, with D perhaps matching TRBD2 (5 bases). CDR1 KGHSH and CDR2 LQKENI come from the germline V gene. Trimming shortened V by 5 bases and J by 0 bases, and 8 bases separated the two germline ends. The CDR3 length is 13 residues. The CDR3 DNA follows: TGTGCCAGCTCAGGGAGAAGCTCCTACGAGCAGTACTTC. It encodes CASSGRSSYEQYF.

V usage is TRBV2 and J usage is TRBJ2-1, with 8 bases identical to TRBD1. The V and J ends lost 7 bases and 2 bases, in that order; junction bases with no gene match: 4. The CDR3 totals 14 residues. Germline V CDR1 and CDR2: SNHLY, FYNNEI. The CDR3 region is CASTLGQAYNEQFF. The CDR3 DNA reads TGTGCCAGCACCTTGGGACAGGCCTACAATGAGCAGTTCTTC. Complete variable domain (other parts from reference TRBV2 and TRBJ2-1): EPEVTQTPSHQVTQMGQEVILRCVPISNHLYFYWYRQILGQKVEFLVSFYNNEISEKSEIFDDQFSVERPDGSNFTLKIRSTKLEDSAMYFCASTLGQAYNEQFFGPGTRLTVL.

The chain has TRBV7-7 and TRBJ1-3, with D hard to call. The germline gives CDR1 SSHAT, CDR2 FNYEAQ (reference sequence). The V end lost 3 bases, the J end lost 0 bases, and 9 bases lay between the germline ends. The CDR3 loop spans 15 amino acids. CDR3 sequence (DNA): TGTGCCAGCAGCTTGCAGGAATACTCTGGAAACACCATATATTTT. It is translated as CASSLQEYSGNTIYF.

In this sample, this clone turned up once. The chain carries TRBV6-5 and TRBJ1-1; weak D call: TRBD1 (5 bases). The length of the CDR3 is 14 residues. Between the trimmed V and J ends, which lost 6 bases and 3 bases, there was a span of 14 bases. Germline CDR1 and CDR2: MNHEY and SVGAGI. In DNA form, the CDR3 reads TGTGCCAGCAGCAGTCCGTGGGGGTACACTGAAGCTTTCTTT. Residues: CASSSPWGYTEAFF.

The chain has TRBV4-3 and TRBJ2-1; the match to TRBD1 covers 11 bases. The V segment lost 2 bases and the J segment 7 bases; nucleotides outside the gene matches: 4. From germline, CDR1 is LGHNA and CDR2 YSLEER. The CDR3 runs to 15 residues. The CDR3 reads CASSQLGQGGNEQFF. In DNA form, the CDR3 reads TGCGCCAGCAGCCAACTGGGACAGGGGGGTAATGAGCAGTTCTTC.

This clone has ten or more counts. The CDR3 loop reads CASSQDLDQPQHF. CDR3 bases: TGTGCCAGCAGCCAAGACCTGGATCAGCCCCAGCATTTT. V is TRBV4-2 and J is TRBJ1-5; D call uncertain. In germline, CDR1 is LGHNA, CDR2 YNFKEQ. CDR3 length: 13 amino acids. Trimming pared 0 bases from V and 5 bases from J, leaving 5 bases between.

As DNA, the CDR3 is TGTGCCAGCAGTGAAGTGAGGGGCCAGCAGTACTTC. The encoded protein is CASSEVRGQQYF. The chain links TRBV25-1 to TRBJ2-7; TRBD1 or TRBD2 may be the D gene (5 bases each). This CDR3 contains 12 residues. The germline V and J ends were trimmed by 2 bases and 8 bases, with 10 bases remaining between them. Germline V gene lookup returns CDR1 MGHDK and CDR2 SYGVNS.